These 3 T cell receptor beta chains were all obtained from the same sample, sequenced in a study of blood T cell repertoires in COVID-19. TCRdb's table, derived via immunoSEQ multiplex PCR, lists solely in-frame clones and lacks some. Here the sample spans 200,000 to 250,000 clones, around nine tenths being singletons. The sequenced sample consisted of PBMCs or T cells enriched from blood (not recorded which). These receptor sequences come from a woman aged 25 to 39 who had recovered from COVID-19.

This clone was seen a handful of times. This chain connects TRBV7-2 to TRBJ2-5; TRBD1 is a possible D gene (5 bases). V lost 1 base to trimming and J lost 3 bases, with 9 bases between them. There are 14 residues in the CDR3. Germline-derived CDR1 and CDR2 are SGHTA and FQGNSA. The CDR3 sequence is CASSLEGWEETQYF. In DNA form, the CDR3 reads TGTGCCAGCAGCTTAGAGGGGTGGGAAGAGACCCAGTACTTC.

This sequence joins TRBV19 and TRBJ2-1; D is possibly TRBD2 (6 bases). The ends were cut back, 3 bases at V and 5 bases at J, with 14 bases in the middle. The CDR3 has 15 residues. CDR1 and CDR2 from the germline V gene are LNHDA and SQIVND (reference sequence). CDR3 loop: CASSMMALAHNEQFF. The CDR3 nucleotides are TGTGCCAGTAGTATGATGGCCCTAGCGCACAATGAGCAGTTCTTC. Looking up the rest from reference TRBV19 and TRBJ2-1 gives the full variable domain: DGGITQSPKYLFRKEGQNVTLSCEQNLNHDAMYWYRQDPGQGLRLIYYSQIVNDFQKGDIAEGYSVSREKKESFPLTVTSAQKNPTAFYLCASSMMALAHNEQFFGPGTRLTVL.

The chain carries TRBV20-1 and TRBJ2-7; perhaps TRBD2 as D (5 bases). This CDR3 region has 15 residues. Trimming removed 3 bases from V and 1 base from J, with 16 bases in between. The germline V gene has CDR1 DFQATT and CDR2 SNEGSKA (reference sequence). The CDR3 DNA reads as TGCAGTGCTAGTGATCGGCTAGCTGCTTCCTACGAGCAGTACTTC. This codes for CSASDRLAASYEQYF.